The clone carrying this T cell receptor (beta chain) was counted ten times or more. Its antigen remains unidentified. Primers used in a second PCR of about 6 to 12 cycles were a sample-barcoded 5' primer and a J-beta primer mix. All samples gave at least 2.5 million CDR3-containing paired-end reads. One entry per CDR3 protein, called by TCRdb with MiXCR from the 5' RACE reads. This sample has 850,000 to 950,000 distinct CDR3 sequences, with around 30% found just once. Germline CDR1 SGHRS, CDR2 YFSETQ. V was pared by 4 bases and J by 7 bases, with 21 bases between. The CDR3 totals 16 residues. The data stem from a study of blood T cells in healthy people across ages. General study findings and limits: Changes seen in expanded clonotypes were possibly confounded by donor CMV status left unknown. TCR beta diversity, measured per million T cells, fell in a roughly linear way with age.

Sequencing was performed on blood. The genes are TRBV5-1 and TRBJ2-1, with D possibly TRBD2 on 5 matching bases. This TCR derives from an elderly woman in good health. The CDR3 spells CASSLMSPLSGNEQFF. For the CDR3, the DNA is TGCGCCAGCAGCCTCATGTCCCCTCTATCGGGGAATGAGCAGTTCTTC.